This paragraph reports one TCR beta chain. Its antigen is as yet unknown. The assay was run at survey level. Libraries were prepared by immunoSEQ multiplex PCR; TCRdb keeps only in-frame clonotypes and omits some of them. The sample has some 19,000 clones; 70% are singletons. The data stem from a study of STAT5B mutations in CD4+ large granular lymphocyte leukemia. Notes on the study in general: Patient CD4-sorted repertoires stayed more clonal than healthy ones after leukemic-clone removal.

The V end was cut by 2 bases, the J end by 0 bases, with 7 bases between. The CDR3 spans 13 residues. Germline CDR1 GTSNPN, CDR2 SVGIG (reference sequence). The sequenced sample consisted of CD4+ T cells from blood buffy coats. This rearrangement joins TRBV30 to TRBJ1-1; D gene unclear. This receptor was obtained from a human donor in good health. The DNA of the CDR3 is TGTGCCTGGAGTACGACTGTGAACACTGAAGCTTTCTTT. It translates to CAWSTTVNTEAFF.